This TCR beta chain derives from a study of T cell clonotyping in hematopoietic cell transplantation. Overall study context: Recipients' pretransplant samples followed cytoreduction.

Clones were read by immunoSEQ multiplex PCR, and TCRdb kept only the in-frame ones, dropping some. The top ten clones hold 15% to 20% of a sample with about 19,000 clones, approximately 80% of them seen once. Time point of the sample: recipient sample about 28 days before transplant, after cytoreduction. Recipients were bled about 28 days pretransplant and at posttransplant days 30, 100, 180. A remark on this clone: What it binds is not known.

Per germline, CDR1 MGHRA and CDR2 YSYEKL. Trimming at V came to 2 bases and at J to 6 bases, leaving 4 bases not matched to a gene. This CDR3 region has 15 residues. Study conclusions and caveats: At the given depth, recipient repertoires were over 97% de novo clonotypes. After transplant, recipient diversity fell while pathologically expanded clonotypes grew through day 180.

This receptor was taken from a man aged 55 to 69 with acute myeloid leukemia. Some clones in this sample may be carry-over from other donors' samples. The material sequenced was peripheral blood mononuclear cells, taken before stem cell transplant. The V call is TRBV4-1, the J call TRBJ1-4; 9 positions agree with TRBD1. The CDR3 loop reads CASSQKTGGYEKLFF. CDR3 DNA sequence: TGCGCCAGCAGCCAAAAGACAGGGGGGTATGAAAAACTGTTTTTT.